A selection of T cell receptor beta chains follows, all from one sample in a study of quantifying T cell responses using KT2 cells. TCRdb reanalysed the UMI-ligation and nested PCR reads using MiXCR and keeps one entry per CDR3 protein. The table lists 52,000 or so distinct CDR3 sequences, over 9% of them singletons. Sequenced input: PBMCs spiked with cells of the T cell clone KT2. Receptors originate from a human donor. The CDR3 runs from the conserved cysteine through the conserved F or W. The D gene is left open where the match is weak. The size of a clone is reported for some rows only, either as once, few or many, or as a class for expanded clones.

length	V	D	J	size	CDR3	DNA
13	TRBV29-1	-	TRBJ1-1	-	CSARRTANTEAFF	TGCAGCGCTCGGAGGACGGCGAACACTGAAGCTTTCTTT
15	TRBV12-3/TRBV12-4	TRBD2	TRBJ2-1	few	CASRGLAVLTNEQFF	TGTGCCAGCAGGGGACTAGCCGTGCTGACCAATGAGCAGTTCTTC
15	TRBV10-1	TRBD1	TRBJ2-7	many	CASRAKRDRGHEQYF	TGCGCCAGCAGGGCCAAACGGGACAGGGGCCACGAGCAGTACTTC
16	TRBV18	TRBD1	TRBJ2-5	-	CASSTSLGDSQETQYF	TGTGCCAGCTCAACGTCCCTGGGGGACAGTCAAGAGACCCAGTACTTC
14	TRBV6-2/TRBV6-3	-	TRBJ2-7	-	CASSYWGEPYEQYF	TGTGCCAGCAGTTACTGGGGGGAACCCTACGAGCAGTACTTC
13	TRBV3-1	-	TRBJ1-2	-	CASSQRGRTGYTF	TGTGCCAGCAGCCAAAGAGGCAGGACGGGCTACACCTTC
13	TRBV15	TRBD2	TRBJ2-1	-	CATSLRSGTRPFF	TGTGCCACCAGCCTACGCTCCGGGACTAGACCGTTCTTC
13	TRBV11-3	TRBD1	TRBJ1-2	-	CASSFDRGQGYTF	TGTGCCAGCAGCTTTGACAGGGGGCAAGGCTACACCTTC
20	TRBV21-1	-	TRBJ2-7	few	CASSKFSGQGFPLSPYEQYF	TGTGCCAGCAGCAAGTTTTCGGGACAGGGGTTCCCATTAAGCCCTTACGAGCAGTACTTC
13	TRBV5-1	-	TRBJ1-3	many	CASFSGAGNTIYF	TGCGCCAGCTTTTCGGGGGCAGGAAACACCATATATTTT
12	TRBV27	-	TRBJ2-3	many	CAARAPTDTQYF	TGTGCCGCGAGGGCCCCCACAGATACGCAGTATTTT
16	TRBV20-1	-	TRBJ2-4	many	CSARAWGHPAKNIQYF	TGCAGTGCCCGTGCCTGGGGACACCCAGCCAAAAACATTCAGTACTTC
10	TRBV10-2	-	TRBJ2-1	-	CASSEVEQFF	TGCGCCAGCAGTGAGGTTGAGCAGTTCTTC
15	TRBV6-5	TRBD1	TRBJ2-7	many	CASSSLGTASYEQYF	TGTGCCAGCAGTTCCCTTGGGACAGCCTCCTACGAGCAGTACTTC
15	TRBV2	-	TRBJ2-7	-	CASSERLSRSYEQYF	TGTGCCAGCAGTGAAAGACTGAGTAGGTCCTACGAGCAGTACTTC
16	TRBV18	TRBD1	TRBJ1-2	few	CASSPSGDSVFYGYTF	TGTGCCAGCTCACCAAGTGGGGACAGCGTGTTCTATGGCTACACCTTC
16	TRBV2	TRBD2	TRBJ2-7	-	CASSAGASGSSYEQYF	TGTGCCAGCAGTGCGGGGGCTAGCGGGAGCTCCTACGAGCAGTACTTC
14	TRBV6-4	-	TRBJ2-3	medium-sized	CASSAGTSTDTQYF	TGTGCCAGCAGTGCCGGGACTAGCACAGATACGCAGTATTTT
14	TRBV5-1	TRBD1	TRBJ1-5	-	CASSLGQGGQPQHF	TGCGCCAGCAGCCTAGGACAGGGGGGACAGCCCCAGCATTTT
13	TRBV7-2	TRBD1	TRBJ2-2	many	CASSSDRAGELFF	TGTGCCAGCAGCTCAGACAGGGCCGGGGAGCTGTTTTTT
18	TRBV24-1	TRBD1	TRBJ2-6	-	CATSDAGQGFAGANVLTF	TGTGCCACCAGTGATGCAGGACAGGGGTTCGCTGGGGCCAACGTCCTGACTTTC
15	TRBV4-3	-	TRBJ1-2	-	CASSQGRQLNYGYTF	TGCGCCAGCAGCCAAGGAAGACAGCTTAACTATGGCTACACCTTC
15	TRBV5-6	-	TRBJ1-5	-	CASSLRGGVNQPQHF	TGTGCCAGCAGCTTGCGAGGGGGAGTCAATCAGCCCCAGCATTTT
16	TRBV10-3	-	TRBJ2-3	few	CAISESAEKGTDTQYF	TGTGCCATCAGTGAGTCGGCCGAAAAGGGCACAGATACGCAGTATTTT
13	TRBV4-2	-	TRBJ1-1	many	CASSQEQGHEAFF	TGTGCCAGCAGCCAAGAGCAGGGACATGAAGCTTTCTTT
13	TRBV7-3	-	TRBJ1-1	few	CASSLGWGTEAFF	TGTGCCAGCAGCTTAGGCTGGGGGACTGAAGCTTTCTTT
15	TRBV6-5	-	TRBJ2-7	many	CASSYGPTGNYEQYF	TGTGCCAGCAGTTACGGGCCTACAGGGAACTACGAGCAGTACTTC
11	TRBV20-1	-	TRBJ2-7	many	CSAPLAYEQYF	TGCAGTGCTCCGCTGGCATACGAGCAGTACTTC
15	TRBV12-3/TRBV12-4	TRBD2	TRBJ2-5	few	CASSTSGRPSETQYF	TGTGCCAGCAGCACTAGCGGGAGGCCGTCGGAGACCCAGTACTTC
18	TRBV12-3/TRBV12-4	TRBD1	TRBJ1-2	-	CASRLTGTGGQWGYGYTF	TGTGCCAGCAGGCTCACCGGGACAGGGGGTCAATGGGGCTATGGCTACACCTTC
15	TRBV6-5	-	TRBJ2-7	many	CASKTQGGASYEQYF	TGTGCCAGCAAAACCCAGGGCGGGGCCTCCTACGAGCAGTACTTC
15	TRBV5-5	TRBD1	TRBJ1-1	few	CASSLVDRLNTEAFF	TGTGCCAGCAGCTTGGTGGACAGGCTGAACACTGAAGCTTTCTTT
13	TRBV29-1	-	TRBJ2-5	many	CSVAPGSGETQYF	TGCAGCGTTGCCCCCGGTAGTGGGGAGACCCAGTACTTC
13	TRBV4-1	-	TRBJ2-7	-	CASSLVSGDEQYF	TGCGCCAGCAGCCTTGTTAGCGGAGACGAGCAGTACTTC
15	TRBV6-5	-	TRBJ1-3	few	CASSTPDQPENTIYF	TGTGCCAGCAGTACCCCGGACCAACCGGAGAACACCATATATTTT
13	TRBV7-3	-	TRBJ1-2	-	CASSRDKGRGYTF	TGTGCCAGCAGCAGGGACAAGGGAAGAGGCTACACCTTC
13	TRBV30	-	TRBJ2-6	few	CAWSGSGANVLTF	TGTGCCTGGTCTGGGTCTGGGGCCAACGTCCTGACTTTC
14	TRBV29-1	-	TRBJ2-1	many	CSVGRDVFYNEQFF	TGCAGCGTCGGTCGGGACGTTTTCTACAATGAGCAGTTCTTC
19	TRBV9	TRBD2	TRBJ2-3	few	CASSPKWRGAPTSTDTQYF	TGTGCCAGCAGCCCGAAGTGGCGGGGGGCCCCCACTAGCACAGATACGCAGTATTTT
14	TRBV7-9	-	TRBJ1-4	many	CASSLADGNEKLFF	TGTGCCAGCAGCTTAGCCGATGGCAATGAAAAACTGTTTTTT
14	TRBV7-2	-	TRBJ2-5	-	CASSQTEVQETQYF	TGTGCCAGCAGCCAAACAGAGGTCCAAGAGACCCAGTACTTC
15	TRBV15	-	TRBJ1-3	many	CATSRDKGAGNTIYF	TGTGCCACCAGCAGAGATAAGGGTGCTGGAAACACCATATATTTT
12	TRBV7-9	-	TRBJ2-1	few	CASSEQYNEQFF	TGTGCCAGCAGCGAACAATACAATGAGCAGTTCTTC
15	TRBV5-1	-	TRBJ2-1	-	CASSLGGSGGNEQFF	TGCGCCAGCAGCTTGGGAGGGTCTGGAGGGAATGAGCAGTTCTTC
15	TRBV20-1	TRBD2	TRBJ2-3	many	CSAGPSGRLTDTQYF	TGCAGTGCTGGGCCTAGCGGACGACTCACAGATACGCAGTATTTT
14	TRBV3-1	TRBD2	TRBJ2-5	-	CASSEDWGGQTQYF	TGTGCCAGCAGCGAAGATTGGGGGGGACAGACCCAGTACTTC
12	TRBV20-1	TRBD2	TRBJ2-7	many	CSAPGGGYEQYF	TGCAGTGCCCCCGGGGGAGGGTACGAGCAGTACTTC
12	TRBV7-6	-	TRBJ2-7	-	CASSPSSYEQYF	TGTGCCAGCAGCCCTAGCTCCTACGAGCAGTACTTC
15	TRBV7-9	TRBD2	TRBJ2-3	-	CASSFRGGDQDTQYF	TGTGCCAGCAGCTTCCGCGGGGGGGATCAAGATACGCAGTATTTT
12	TRBV18	-	TRBJ2-7	-	CASSPPLLEQYF	TGTGCCAGCTCACCCCCACTACTGGAGCAGTACTTC
13	TRBV2	-	TRBJ1-3	few	CATARLSDNTIYF	TGTGCCACGGCCCGCTTGAGCGACAACACCATATATTTT
17	TRBV6-2/TRBV6-3	TRBD2	TRBJ2-5	-	CASRPRTSGRAEETQYF	TGTGCCAGCAGGCCTCGGACTAGCGGGAGGGCGGAAGAGACCCAGTACTTC
13	TRBV12-3/TRBV12-4	-	TRBJ1-1	few	CASSHPDTGEAFF	TGTGCCAGCAGTCACCCAGACACGGGTGAAGCTTTCTTT
12	TRBV12-3/TRBV12-4	-	TRBJ2-7	-	CASSPETYEQYF	TGTGCCAGCAGTCCCGAAACCTACGAGCAGTACTTC